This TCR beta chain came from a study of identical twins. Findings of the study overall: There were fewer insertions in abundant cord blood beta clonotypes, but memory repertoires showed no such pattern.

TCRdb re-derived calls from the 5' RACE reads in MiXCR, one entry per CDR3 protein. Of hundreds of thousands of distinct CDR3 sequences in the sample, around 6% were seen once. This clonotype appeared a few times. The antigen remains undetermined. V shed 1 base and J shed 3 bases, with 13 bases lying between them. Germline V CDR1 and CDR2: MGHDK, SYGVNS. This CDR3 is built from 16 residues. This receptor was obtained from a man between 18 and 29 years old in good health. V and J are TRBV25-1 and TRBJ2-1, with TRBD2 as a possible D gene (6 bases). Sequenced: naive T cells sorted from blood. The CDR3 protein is CASSESRSGDYNEQFF. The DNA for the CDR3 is TGTGCCAGCAGTGAATCTCGATCGGGAGACTACAATGAGCAGTTCTTC.